This is a list of T cell receptor beta chains from one sample in a study of shared clonotypes between healthy human individuals. Repertoires were generated with immunoSEQ multiplex PCR, while TCRdb's copy carries only in-frame clones and drops some. This table holds under 700,000 clones, 85% to 95% found once. Sequenced: naive CD8+ T cells sorted from blood. The receptor source for this set is a woman in her twenties or thirties in good health. Both conserved end residues are part of each CDR3. The D gene is left open where the match is weak. The size of a clone is reported for some rows only, either as once, few or many, or as a class for expanded clones.

CDR3nt: TGTGCCAGCAGTGACAGCTTCTACGAGCAGTACTTC
CDR3aa: CASSDSFYEQYF
j_gene: TRBJ2-7
d_gene: -
len: 12
abundance: -
v_gene: TRBV27

CDR3nt: TGTGCCAGCAGGCCAGGGGGCGTTGGAGGGAGCTCCTACAATGAGCAGTTCTTC
CDR3aa: CASRPGGVGGSSYNEQFF
j_gene: TRBJ2-1
d_gene: TRBD1
len: 18
abundance: -
v_gene: TRBV28

CDR3nt: TGTGCCAGCAGCTCGACTAGCGGGAGTGAAGAGCAGTACTTC
CDR3aa: CASSSTSGSEEQYF
j_gene: TRBJ2-7
d_gene: TRBD2
len: 14
abundance: -
v_gene: TRBV7-2

CDR3nt: TGTGCCAGCATCCTTCCGCAGCCGGGACCGAGCTACGAGCAGTACTTC
CDR3aa: CASILPQPGPSYEQYF
j_gene: TRBJ2-7
d_gene: -
len: 16
abundance: -
v_gene: TRBV27

CDR3nt: TGTGCCAGCAGTTTCGTAGGGACCGACTATGGCTACACCTTC
CDR3aa: CASSFVGTDYGYTF
j_gene: TRBJ1-2
d_gene: -
len: 14
abundance: -
v_gene: TRBV27

CDR3nt: TGTGCCAGCTCCGACTGGAACACTGAAGCTTTCTTT
CDR3aa: CASSDWNTEAFF
j_gene: TRBJ1-1
d_gene: -
len: 12
abundance: -
v_gene: TRBV25-1

CDR3nt: TGTGCCAGCACCCCGGGCGACATGAACACTGAAGCTTTCTTT
CDR3aa: CASTPGDMNTEAFF
j_gene: TRBJ1-1
d_gene: -
len: 14
abundance: -
v_gene: TRBV6-5

CDR3nt: TGCGCCAGCAGCGCCGCTAGCAGTCGGTCCTACAATGAGCAGTTCTTC
CDR3aa: CASSAASSRSYNEQFF
j_gene: TRBJ2-1
d_gene: -
len: 16
abundance: -
v_gene: TRBV5-1

CDR3nt: TGTGCCAGCAGCTTAGTGGGCCAGCCGGTTAATGAAAAACTGTTTTTT
CDR3aa: CASSLVGQPVNEKLFF
j_gene: TRBJ1-4
d_gene: -
len: 16
abundance: -
v_gene: TRBV7-2

CDR3nt: TGCAGCGTTTACTTAGCGGGTAGCTCCTACAATGAGCAGTTCTTC
CDR3aa: CSVYLAGSSYNEQFF
j_gene: TRBJ2-1
d_gene: TRBD2
len: 15
abundance: -
v_gene: TRBV29-1

CDR3nt: TGTGCCAGCAGCCAAGGGGGCCAGCCCCAGCATTTT
CDR3aa: CASSQGGQPQHF
j_gene: TRBJ1-5
d_gene: TRBD1
len: 12
abundance: once
v_gene: TRBV27

CDR3nt: TGTGCCAGCAGTTACTCGGCCAGGGCGGGTGAAACTGAAGCTTTCTTT
CDR3aa: CASSYSARAGETEAFF
j_gene: TRBJ1-1
d_gene: -
len: 16
abundance: -
v_gene: TRBV6-6

CDR3nt: TGTGCCATTGGACGGACTAGCGGGGAATACCCTTCCTACGAGCAGTACTTC
CDR3aa: CAIGRTSGEYPSYEQYF
j_gene: TRBJ2-7
d_gene: TRBD2
len: 17
abundance: few
v_gene: TRBV10-3

CDR3nt: TGTGCCAGCAGTGAATGGGCGGACAGGGTGAAAGCCTACGAGCAGTACTTC
CDR3aa: CASSEWADRVKAYEQYF
j_gene: TRBJ2-7
d_gene: TRBD1
len: 17
abundance: -
v_gene: TRBV6-1

CDR3nt: TGCAGCGTCGGTGGGTCCTCCCCTGGTCCCGAGCAGTACTTC
CDR3aa: CSVGGSSPGPEQYF
j_gene: TRBJ2-7
d_gene: -
len: 14
abundance: -
v_gene: TRBV29-1

CDR3nt: TGTGCCAGCAGCTTACAACAGGTATCGAGCTCTGGAAACACCATATATTTT
CDR3aa: CASSLQQVSSSGNTIYF
j_gene: TRBJ1-3
d_gene: -
len: 17
abundance: -
v_gene: TRBV11-2

CDR3nt: TGTGCCAGCAGCACCAGGGTGGACACCGGGGAGCTGTTTTTT
CDR3aa: CASSTRVDTGELFF
j_gene: TRBJ2-2
d_gene: -
len: 14
abundance: -
v_gene: TRBV7-8

CDR3nt: TGTGCCAGCAGCTTAGCGGGAGGGTCCGAGCAGTACTTC
CDR3aa: CASSLAGGSEQYF
j_gene: TRBJ2-7
d_gene: TRBD2
len: 13
abundance: -
v_gene: TRBV6-6

CDR3nt: TGTGCCAGCAGCTCTGCGCCTAATGAAAAACTGTTTTTT
CDR3aa: CASSSAPNEKLFF
j_gene: TRBJ1-4
d_gene: -
len: 13
abundance: -
v_gene: TRBV5-6

CDR3nt: TGTGCCAGCAGTGGGGACAGACCCGAAGCTTTCTTT
CDR3aa: CASSGDRPEAFF
j_gene: TRBJ1-1
d_gene: TRBD1
len: 12
abundance: -
v_gene: TRBV6-6

CDR3nt: TGTGCCAGCAGCTCGCACCCGGGACAGGTCCCAGATACGCAGTATTTT
CDR3aa: CASSSHPGQVPDTQYF
j_gene: TRBJ2-3
d_gene: TRBD1
len: 16
abundance: -
v_gene: TRBV7-6

CDR3nt: TGTGCCAGCAGCTCTACATTAGCGGGAGGGCTCGAGCAGTACTTC
CDR3aa: CASSSTLAGGLEQYF
j_gene: TRBJ2-7
d_gene: TRBD2
len: 15
abundance: -
v_gene: TRBV28

CDR3nt: TGTGCCAGCAGTTTATCGGCCGGGACAGGCTTGGTGGGCTACACCTTC
CDR3aa: CASSLSAGTGLVGYTF
j_gene: TRBJ1-2
d_gene: TRBD1
len: 16
abundance: -
v_gene: TRBV27

CDR3nt: TGCGCCAGCAGCCAAGATTACCCCGGGACAGCGAATTATGGCTACACCTTC
CDR3aa: CASSQDYPGTANYGYTF
j_gene: TRBJ1-2
d_gene: TRBD1
len: 17
abundance: -
v_gene: TRBV4-1

CDR3nt: TGTGCCAGTAGTATAGGCAGCTACAATCAGCCCCAGCATTTT
CDR3aa: CASSIGSYNQPQHF
j_gene: TRBJ1-5
d_gene: -
len: 14
abundance: -
v_gene: TRBV19

CDR3nt: TGTGCCAGCAGCTTGGCCTACCCCAACAGGGAACGGAGTGGCTACACCTTC
CDR3aa: CASSLAYPNRERSGYTF
j_gene: TRBJ1-2
d_gene: -
len: 17
abundance: -
v_gene: TRBV5-4

CDR3nt: TGTGCCAGCTCGGAGGGGGTCTACGAGCAGTACTTC
CDR3aa: CASSEGVYEQYF
j_gene: TRBJ2-7
d_gene: -
len: 12
abundance: -
v_gene: TRBV28

CDR3nt: TGTGCCAGCAGTGGAGTTACGGACAGCTATGGCTACACCTTC
CDR3aa: CASSGVTDSYGYTF
j_gene: TRBJ1-2
d_gene: -
len: 14
abundance: -
v_gene: TRBV6-1

CDR3nt: TGTGCCAGCAGTCCCGGGGGGCGATACAATGAGCAGTTCTTC
CDR3aa: CASSPGGRYNEQFF
j_gene: TRBJ2-1
d_gene: -
len: 14
abundance: -
v_gene: TRBV27

CDR3nt: TGTGCCAGCAGTTTACGGGGCAGGGTGGGCCAAGAGACCCAGTACTTC
CDR3aa: CASSLRGRVGQETQYF
j_gene: TRBJ2-5
d_gene: -
len: 16
abundance: -
v_gene: TRBV27